These 24 T cell receptor beta chains originate from one sample sequenced in a study of regulatory T cells in long-lasting Graves disease. Construction of TCR beta libraries relied on iRepertoire HTBI primers and on Arm-PCR targeting CDR3 regions. One entry per CDR3 protein, called by TCRdb with MiXCR from the multiplex PCR reads. The sample has about 620,000 distinct CDR3 sequences; about 16% are singletons. Time point indicated: newly diagnosed GD, antithyroid drugs for less than 3 months. RNA extracted from PBMCs served as the sequencing template. This sample was shared with a second study, whose subject was T cells in Graves' hyperthyroidism and ophthalmopathy.

Specimen: peripheral blood mononuclear cells (PBMCs), collected at new diagnosis, from a patient treated with antithyroid drugs. These receptors all stem from a woman in her twenties or thirties with Graves disease.

This clonotype has ten or more counts. The chain has TRBV5-1 and TRBJ2-1, with D tentatively TRBD1 (5 bases). Germline V gene sequence: CDR1 SGHRS, CDR2 YFSETQ. With 1 base removed from V and 4 bases from J, the gap between germline ends came to 12 bases. The CDR3 sequence is 15 residues long. The CDR3 DNA reads TGCGCCAGCAGCTTGATCAGGGTTGGGTACAATGAGCAGTTCTTC. Its protein is CASSLIRVGYNEQFF.

The chain is built from TRBV7-9 and TRBJ2-7; perhaps D is TRBD1 or TRBD2 (6 bases each). Germline-derived CDR1 and CDR2 are SEHNR and FQNEAQ (reference sequence). The CDR3 consists of 16 residues. V was clipped by 4 bases and J by 1 base, with 17 bases between them. In nucleotides, the CDR3 is TGTGCCAGCAGCTCCAGCTGGGGGGCGACATCCTACGAGCAGTACTTC. This gives the protein CASSSSWGATSYEQYF.

The chain joins TRBV5-1 to TRBJ2-5; D ambiguous. Germline V gene data show CDR1 as SGHRS and CDR2 as YFSETQ. This CDR3 is built from 13 residues. The V end lost 0 bases, the J end lost 5 bases, and 8 bases lay between the germline ends. CDR3 bases: TGCGCCAGCAGCTTGGGCCAGTGGGAGACCCAGTACTTC. It codes for CASSLGQWETQYF.

This clonotype was seen at least ten times. The chain employs TRBV7-2 and TRBJ1-1; TRBD1 matches 12 bases. CDR3 length: 16 amino acids. Losses at the gene ends were 4 bases for V and 4 bases for J; bases not matched to a gene: 7. Germline values: CDR1 SGHTA, CDR2 FQGNSA. The CDR3 region is CASSSGQGAIGTEAFF. The DNA for the CDR3 is TGTGCCAGCAGCTCGGGACAGGGGGCAATCGGCACTGAAGCTTTCTTT.

This clonotype was observed many times. The chain links TRBV6-2 or TRBV6-3 to TRBJ2-7, with D tentatively TRBD1 or TRBD2 (5 bases each). Germline loops: CDR1 MNHEY, CDR2 SVGEGT. V lost 6 bases, J lost 9 bases, and 15 bases lay in between. The CDR3 sequence is 12 residues long. DNA of the CDR3: TGTGCCAGCAGACCTTTGGGGACCCGGCAGTACTTC. This encodes CASRPLGTRQYF.

The V gene is TRBV19, the J gene TRBJ1-1, with D hard to call. CDR1 is LNHDA and CDR2 is SQIVND in the germline V gene (reference sequence). The ends were cut back, 6 bases at V and 3 bases at J, with 11 bases in the middle. This CDR3 has 13 amino acids. The CDR3 bases are TGTGCCAGTAGCTCGATAAAGGACACTGAAGCTTTCTTT. Protein product: CASSSIKDTEAFF.

The chain joins TRBV6-1 to TRBJ2-7; D call uncertain. Germline loops: CDR1 MNHNS, CDR2 SASEGT. The V gene lost 7 bases and the J gene lost 2 bases, with 9 bases spanning the gap. The CDR3 spans 12 residues. The DNA of the CDR3 is TGTGCCAGCAAAGGACGTACCTACGAGCAGTACTTC. This sequence encodes CASKGRTYEQYF.

This clonotype turned up a few times. This chain connects TRBV6-1 to TRBJ2-7; possibly TRBD1 for D (5 bases). Trimming stripped 7 bases from V and 4 bases from J, with 20 bases between. CDR3 size: 15 residues. Looked up from germline, CDR1 is MNHNS and CDR2 is SASEGT. CDR3 nucleotide sequence: TGTGCCAGCACTAAACAGCCAGGGTACGAGTACGAGCAGTACTTC. Translating it yields CASTKQPGYEYEQYF.

The chain is built from TRBV12-3 or TRBV12-4 and TRBJ1-2; D perhaps matches TRBD1 (6 bases). The CDR3 is 14 residues long. V dropped 4 bases and J dropped 0 bases, with 9 bases sitting between them. The CDR3 region is CASSYGGSNYGYTF. The CDR3, as DNA: TGTGCCAGCAGTTATGGGGGCTCTAACTATGGCTACACCTTC.

A few counts support this clonotype. V usage is TRBV15 and J usage is TRBJ2-1; TRBD1 matches 7 bases. The CDR3 length is 13 residues. Germline lookup yields CDR1 LNHNV and CDR2 YYDKDF (reference sequence). Unmatched junction bases numbered 4, after V lost 3 bases and J lost 8 bases. DNA of the CDR3: TGTGCCACCAGCAGTACCACAGGGGATGAGCAGTTCTTC. Protein product: CATSSTTGDEQFF.

This rearrangement joins TRBV7-2 to TRBJ1-1; D ambiguous. Trimming left V 2 bases short and J 2 bases short, with 15 bases between. Germline values: CDR1 SGHTA, CDR2 FQGNSA. This CDR3 region has 16 residues. The CDR3 nucleotides read TGTGCCAGCAGCTTATTTACCCGGGCCGCTAACACTGAAGCTTTCTTT. It specifies CASSLFTRAANTEAFF.

The table lists this clonotype with many counts. The genes are TRBV25-1 and TRBJ2-7; D possibly corresponds to TRBD2 (5 bases). V lost 4 bases and J 3 bases, leaving 13 bases between the germline ends. From germline, CDR1 is MGHDK and CDR2 SYGVNS. The CDR3 has 14 amino acids. The chain's CDR3 is CASSGKIGVYEQYF. CDR3 bases: TGTGCCAGCAGTGGTAAGATCGGGGTCTACGAGCAGTACTTC.

The chain combines TRBV2 with TRBJ2-7, with D hard to call. Trimming shortened V by 8 bases and J by 5 bases, and 16 bases separated the two germline ends. Germline V lookup: CDR1 SNHLY, CDR2 FYNNEI. The CDR3 is made up of 13 amino acids. CDR3 nucleotides: TGTGCCAGCCGGGCCCCATCGGCCGACGAGCAGTACTTC. Residues: CASRAPSADEQYF.

The V gene is TRBV6-5, the J gene TRBJ2-7, with 9 bases aligning to TRBD1. Per germline, CDR1 MNHEY and CDR2 SVGAGI. The CDR3 totals 14 residues. Trimming at V came to 2 bases and at J to 5 bases, leaving 4 bases not matched to a gene. DNA for the CDR3: TGTGCCAGCAGTTACGGACAGGGGTTCGACGAGCAGTACTTC. It codes for CASSYGQGFDEQYF.

This clonotype occurred many times. The chain joins TRBV27 to TRBJ2-1; D could derive from TRBD1 or TRBD2 (5 bases each). The CDR3 extends over 13 amino acids. V gave up 7 bases and J gave up 5 bases, with 12 bases separating them. CDR1 is MNHEY and CDR2 is SMNVEV in the germline V gene (reference sequence). CDR3 nucleotide sequence: TGTGCCAGCATTCCCCGGGACCACAATGAGCAGTTCTTC. As protein: CASIPRDHNEQFF.

This clonotype was seen ten or more times. The V call is TRBV2, the J call TRBJ2-3; TRBD2 matches 9 bases. The CDR3 runs 17 residues. Per germline, CDR1 SNHLY and CDR2 FYNNEI. The junction had 14 bases not matched to a gene; V was cut back by 7 bases and J by 3 bases. The CDR3 is CASTTGASGKRTDTQYF. CDR3 sequence (DNA): TGTGCCAGCACTACAGGGGCTAGCGGGAAGAGGACAGATACGCAGTATTTT.

This clonotype was recorded a few times. This may arise from a read error, as a much more abundant clone is one base away. This chain connects TRBV12-3 or TRBV12-4 to TRBJ1-1, with 8 bases identical to TRBD1. The ends lost 8 bases at V and 3 bases at J; junction bases unmatched: 11. This CDR3 has 15 amino acids. The CDR3 loop is CASGRRTGYHTEAFF. The CDR3 DNA reads TGTGCCAGCGGGAGGCGGACAGGGTATCACACTGAAGCTTTCTTT.

The sample holds many counts of this clonotype. The chain is built from TRBV3-1 and TRBJ1-2; D uncertain. Trimming left V 0 bases short and J 8 bases short, with 7 bases between. Germline-derived CDR1 and CDR2 are LGHDT and YNNKEL (reference sequence). The CDR3 extends over 12 amino acids. CDR3 coding DNA: TGTGCCAGCAGCCAAGATCGGGCCGGCTACACCTTC. Its translation: CASSQDRAGYTF.

This clonotype has ten or more counts. The chain joins TRBV29-1 to TRBJ1-1; a weak D match, TRBD1 (6 bases). Looked up from germline, CDR1 is SQVTM and CDR2 is ANQGSEA. The length of the CDR3 is 12 residues. Trimming stripped 4 bases from V and 6 bases from J, with 12 bases between. This CDR3 reads CSVVEGVAEAFF. DNA of the CDR3: TGCAGCGTTGTGGAGGGGGTGGCTGAAGCTTTCTTT.

This clonotype was found many times. The chain combines TRBV28 with TRBJ1-5; D is undetermined. Trimming took off 7 bases at V and 6 bases at J, with 25 bases between the two ends. The CDR3 extends over 17 amino acids. Germline CDR1 is MDHEN and CDR2 is SYDVKM. In DNA form, the CDR3 reads TGTGCCAGCATTTCAAGCCGCTCGACACCCCGAGGTCAGCCCCAGCATTTT. This gives the protein CASISSRSTPRGQPQHF.

This chain joins TRBV18 and TRBJ1-6; TRBD1 matches 8 bases. CDR3 length: 14 amino acids. With 5 bases clipped from V and 7 bases from J, the junction kept 4 bases outside the gene matches. The germline V gene has CDR1 KGHSH and CDR2 LQKENI. CDR3 in amino acids: CASSRTGQNSPLHF. CDR3 DNA: TGTGCCAGCTCAAGGACAGGGCAAAATTCACCCCTCCACTTT.

There are many counts of this clonotype. The rearrangement joins TRBV11-2 to TRBJ2-3, with D perhaps TRBD2 (6 bases). V was clipped by 8 bases and J by 2 bases, with 17 bases between them. The germline gives CDR1 SGHAT, CDR2 FQNNGV. The CDR3 is made up of 15 amino acids. The CDR3 region is CASGHWKRVTDTQYF. CDR3 DNA sequence: TGTGCCAGCGGGCATTGGAAGCGGGTCACAGATACGCAGTATTTT.

In its sample, this clonotype was seen many times. The chain carries TRBV7-2 and TRBJ2-7; D gene ambiguous. CDR3 length equals 13 residues. CDR1 is SGHTA, CDR2 FQGNSA, per germline. Trimming took 0 bases from V and 6 from J, leaving 9 bases between them. The CDR3 loop is CASSLAASSEQYF. CDR3 in DNA: TGTGCCAGCAGCTTAGCGGCTAGTAGCGAGCAGTACTTC.

This clonotype has a count of ten or more. The chain is built from TRBV28 and TRBJ1-5; TRBD1 matches 7 bases. This CDR3 has 14 amino acids. Germline V lookup: CDR1 MDHEN, CDR2 SYDVKM. V dropped 6 bases and J dropped 6; count of bases not matched to a gene: 8. DNA of the CDR3: TGTGCCAGCAGACCACAGGGGAATAGTCAGCCCCAGCATTTT. It codes for CASRPQGNSQPQHF. Based on the CDR3 plus reference TRBV28 and TRBJ1-5, the full variable domain is DVKVTQSSRYLVKRTGEKVFLECVQDMDHENMFWYRQDPGLGLRLIYFSYDVKMKEKGDIPEGYSVSREKKERFSLILESASTNQTSMYLCASRPQGNSQPQHFGDGTRLSIL.